The 9 T cell receptor beta chains below were found in one sample sequenced in a study of early T cells in non-severe SARS-CoV-2 infection (dated by TCRdb to about 2021). Library generation was performed with 5' RACE. Sequencing took place on a NextSeq 500. The raw public reads went through TCRdb reprocessing: fastp at Q25, MiXCR clone calling, in-frame beta chains kept. Rows matching on CDR3 protein sequence are summarized as one entry with the most common DNA and genes. The sample yields approximately 120,000 distinct CDR3 sequences; more than 13% were counted once. The top ten clones comprise just over 20% of the sample. Sequenced input: whole blood. The receptor source for this set is an adult who was a healthcare worker with PCR-confirmed SARS-CoV-2 infection or an uninfected control (not recorded which).

This clonotype was found a few times. The chain carries TRBV5-4 and TRBJ1-1, with D possibly being TRBD1 (6 bases). With 0 bases removed from V and 3 bases from J, the gap between germline ends came to 9 bases. Germline-derived CDR1 and CDR2 are SGHNT and YYREEE (reference sequence). This CDR3 has 14 residues. CDR3: CASSLEGQYTEAFF. DNA for the CDR3: TGTGCCAGCAGCTTGGAAGGACAGTACACTGAAGCTTTCTTT.

This clonotype was seen more than once but under ten times. The genes are TRBV4-2 and TRBJ2-1, with 8 nucleotides matching TRBD2. This CDR3 has 15 amino acids. The J segment lost 8 bases and the V segment lost 4 bases, leaving 10 bases of the junction unmatched. Germline assignment: CDR1 LGHNA and CDR2 YNFKEQ. CDR3 coding DNA: TGTGCCAGCAGCCCAACTCGGACGCGGGAGGATGAGCAGTTCTTC. This translates into CASSPTRTREDEQFF.

This sequence joins TRBV24-1 and TRBJ2-1; D gene uncertain. The CDR3 is 13 residues long. Trimming left V 3 bases short and J 6 bases short, with 8 bases between. The germline V gene has CDR1 KGHDR and CDR2 SFDVKD. CDR3 nucleotides: TGTGCCACCAGTGATCGGGTGGCCAATGAGCAGTTCTTC. Its protein is CATSDRVANEQFF.

In this sample, this clonotype turned up many times. The rearrangement uses TRBV2 and TRBJ2-5, with D unclear. V was shortened by 4 bases and J by 4 bases, with 10 bases between the two germline ends. CDR1 is SNHLY and CDR2 is FYNNEI in the germline V gene. CDR3 size: 13 residues. CDR3 DNA sequence: TGTGCCAGCAGTGGAGCGAGAGGAGAGACCCAGTACTTC. Protein sequence: CASSGARGETQYF.

In its sample, this clonotype was seen a few times. The chain employs TRBV7-8 and TRBJ1-1; D is undetermined. Germline CDR1 reads SGHVS; CDR2 reads FQNEAQ. Trimming shortened V by 1 base and J by 1 base, and 7 bases separated the two germline ends. The CDR3 extends over 14 amino acids. This CDR3 reads CASSLGSANTEAFF. As DNA, the CDR3 is TGTGCCAGCAGCTTAGGGTCTGCGAACACTGAAGCTTTCTTT.

This clonotype turned up a few times. This chain connects TRBV7-2 to TRBJ2-7; D assignment may be TRBD1 or TRBD2 (6 bases each). CDR3 length: 13 amino acids. Germline CDR1 is SGHTA and CDR2 is FQGNSA. The germline V and J ends were trimmed by 5 bases and 7 bases, with 15 bases remaining between them. CDR3 coding DNA: TGTGCCAGCAGCCCCCGAGGGGGGTGGGAGCAGTACTTC. Translated: CASSPRGGWEQYF.

A few counts support this clonotype. The chain couples TRBV12-3 or TRBV12-4 to TRBJ2-5, with 7 bases matching TRBD1. The CDR3 totals 15 residues. V trimming: 3 bases; J trimming: 6 bases; junction bases outside the gene matches: 10. The CDR3 nucleotides are TGTGCCAGCAGTTTCCGGGACAGTGCAGCGAAGACCCAGTACTTC. This encodes CASSFRDSAAKTQYF.

This clonotype has only a few counts. The chain has TRBV7-2 and TRBJ2-1; no reliable D call. CDR3 length: 14 amino acids. The germline CDR1 and CDR2 sequences are SGHTA and FQGNSA. Trimming removed 5 bases from V and 4 bases from J, with 12 bases in between. The CDR3 DNA reads as TGTGCCAGCAGCCTTGATTGGAGATACAATGAGCAGTTCTTC. It translates to CASSLDWRYNEQFF.

This clonotype showed up just a few times. The rearrangement links TRBV6-1 to TRBJ2-3; D not resolved. CDR3 length equals 14 residues. V was clipped by 1 base and J by 2 bases, with 7 bases between them. Germline CDR1 MNHNS, CDR2 SASEGT. The CDR3 loop is CASSEGGITDTQYF. The CDR3 bases are TGTGCCAGCAGTGAAGGAGGCATCACAGATACGCAGTATTTT.